The clone carrying this T cell receptor beta chain was found a few times. Its antigen is currently unknown. Constant-segment-primed 5'RACE gave TCR alpha and TCR beta cDNA libraries with sample barcodes and UMIs. Via MiXCR, TCRdb re-called the 5' RACE reads, giving one row per CDR3 protein. The sample carries 500,000 to 600,000 distinct CDR3 sequences, roughly 18% recorded once. Trimming left V 4 bases short and J 0 bases short, with 4 bases between. Germline V gene data show CDR1 as SGHKS and CDR2 as YYEKEE (reference sequence). The CDR3 spans 12 residues. This sample stems from a study of T-cell memory formation after mild COVID-19. Regarding the study as a whole: Contracting CD8+ clones were enriched in EMRA, CD4+ mainly in CM and EM. Among clones peaking at day 37 in the second wave, SARS-CoV-2 specificity remained unconfirmed. Certain responding clones were present in pre-infection memory, suggesting participation of cross-reactive memory.

The clonotype was recovered from an adult woman who had mild COVID-19 (a few samples of this study predate the infection). Cell type and time point are not known. The genes are TRBV5-5 and TRBJ1-1; D remains unclear. The material sequenced was PBMCs or a T cell subset sorted from them (not recorded which). CDR3 residues: CASSTLNTEAFF. CDR3 DNA: TGTGCCAGCAGCACCCTGAACACTGAAGCTTTCTTT.